This T cell receptor (beta chain) was observed in a study of shared T cell receptors in the human thymus. Data came from immunoSEQ multiplex PCR; TCRdb stores just in-frame clones and leaves some out. The table has fewer than 700,000 clones, approximately 90% seen once. This CDR3 region has 16 residues. Trimming left V 1 base short and J 6 bases short, with 16 bases between. The same sample was also used in a study of human thymus T cells. That paper adds: Samples came from healthy Finnish infants during open corrective cardiac surgery. The source of the thymus tissue was resections taken during corrective heart surgery. It looked as if thymic and blood repertoires used V and J genes in a biased way.

The clonotype originates from a boy under two years old with a congenital heart defect. The sequenced sample consisted of thymocytes. The chain combines TRBV23-1 with TRBJ1-5; tentatively, D is TRBD1 (6 bases). TRBV23-1 is an ORF, and what it does is uncertain. As DNA, the CDR3 is TGCGCCAGCAGTCAATTCCCCGGGGACAAAGGTCAGCCCCAGCATTTT. It yields the protein CASSQFPGDKGQPQHF.